The subject of this entry is one TCR beta chain. Method: immunoSEQ multiplex PCR; TCRdb's copy keeps in-frame clones and lacks some. This table has 190,000 or so clones, about 90% appearing once. This sample is drawn from a study of blood T cell repertoires in COVID-19. Study-wide context: The study drew acute and convalescent COVID-19 samples from the United States, Italy and Spain.

CDR1 is MNHNS, CDR2 SASEGT, per germline. The CDR3 runs 14 residues. V gave up 2 bases and J gave up 1 base, with 6 bases separating them. Clinical history reported by participants formed the basis on which cohorts were assigned. The chain links TRBV6-1 to TRBJ1-3; TRBD1 is a possible D gene (5 bases). This receptor was taken from a man aged 25-45 years who had recovered from COVID-19. The sequenced sample was PBMCs or T cells enriched from blood (not recorded which). The CDR3 region is CASSERGSGNTIYF. DNA of the CDR3: TGTGCCAGCAGTGAACGGGGGTCTGGAAACACCATATATTTT.